This T cell receptor beta chain was obtained from a study of blood T cell repertoires in COVID-19. Overall study context: Whether acute or convalescent, the COVID-19 samples came from the United States, Italy and Spain. Nucleic acid was either cDNA or gDNA, and it came from T cells, B-cell-depleted T cells, or PBMCs.

Authors' analysis steps: Counts of nucleated cells, estimated from reference gene primer amplification, were obtained. This table comes from immunoSEQ multiplex PCR, and its TCRdb copy is limited to in-frame clones, with some not included. V and J calls and clone size come straight from that table; D and trimming were deduced from the DNA. Of about 210,000 clones detected, about 86% appear once; the ten largest clones hold about 7.4%. Germline lookup yields CDR1 SGHRS and CDR2 YFSETQ. J gave up 5 bases and V 2 bases, and 4 bases lay outside the gene matches. The CDR3 extends over 14 amino acids. This clone appeared a few times.

The genes are TRBV5-1 and TRBJ2-5, with TRBD1 matching over 9 bases. The origin of this receptor is a woman aged 45-65 years with acute or convalescent COVID-19. Specimen: peripheral blood. The CDR3 protein is CASSLRGTGETQYF. DNA for the CDR3: TGCGCCAGCAGCTTAAGAGGGACAGGGGAGACCCAGTACTTC.